This T cell receptor beta chain was retrieved from a study of blood T cell repertoires in COVID-19. Study context: The origin of the acute and convalescent COVID-19 samples was the United States, Italy and Spain. T cells, B-cell-depleted T cells, or PBMCs provided the cDNA or gDNA that served as material.

Original handling: Reference gene primer amplification gave estimated nucleated cell counts. Clones were sequenced by immunoSEQ multiplex PCR, and TCRdb holds only the in-frame ones, with some missing. V, J and clone size derive from that table, while D and trimming were established from the DNA sequence. The profile shows 200,000 or so clones, about 82% of them singletons. Germline CDR1 is MNHEY and CDR2 is SVGEGT. The CDR3 contains 13 residues. V lost 5 bases to trimming and J lost 6 bases; unmatched junction nucleotides: 5. The gene calls are TRBV6-2 or TRBV6-3 and TRBJ2-3; 7 positions match TRBD2. Source material: peripheral blood. This clonotype was sampled from a woman aged 25 to 45 with acute or convalescent COVID-19. CDR3 region: CASSLDSGDTQYF. The CDR3 coding sequence is TGTGCCAGCAGTCTGGATAGCGGGGATACGCAGTATTTT.